The 30 T cell receptor beta chains given below trace back to one sample, sequenced in a study of beta chain features in type 1 diabetes. Isolated RNA was reverse transcribed in full, so expressed TCRB transcripts were sequenced. Using immunoSEQ multiplex PCR, the repertoire was profiled, and TCRdb retains in-frame clones only, with some absent. This table holds more than 300,000 clones, 9.3% found once. These receptors' targets are unknown. Overall study results and limits: All four CD4+ subsets from Type 1 diabetes patients carried moderately but significantly shorter TCRB CDR3s.

Sequenced input: central memory CD4+ T cells from blood. These receptor sequences come from a man younger than 45 with type 1 diabetes.

This clone was counted a single time. The chain carries TRBV4-1 and TRBJ2-1; D gene unclear. CDR1 is MGHRA, CDR2 YSYEKL, per germline. The length of the CDR3 is 11 residues. Trimming cost V 5 bases and J 5 bases, with 4 bases left between them. The DNA for the CDR3 is TGCGCCAGCAGCAGGGACAATGAGCAGTTCTTC. This sequence encodes CASSRDNEQFF.

This clone was seen at least ten times. Relative to the germline gene, one junction end is altered; a read error may explain this. The V call is TRBV9, the J call TRBJ2-1, with a tentative D call TRBD2 (6 bases). This CDR3 contains 15 residues. Germline V gene lookup returns CDR1 SGDLS and CDR2 YYNGEE. CDR3 region: CASSVGGVSDNEQFF. The CDR3, as DNA: TGTGCCAGCAGCGTAGGCGGGGTCTCCGACAATGAGCAGTTCTTC.

The chain links TRBV27 to TRBJ2-7; the match to TRBD1 covers 9 bases. Germline V gene lookup returns CDR1 MNHEY and CDR2 SMNVEV (reference sequence). Trimming at V came to 6 bases and at J to 1 base, leaving 4 bases not matched to a gene. The CDR3 covers 14 residues. The CDR3 nucleotides are TGTGCCAGCAGGGGGGACAGGGCGTCCTACGAGCAGTACTTC. Translating it yields CASRGDRASYEQYF.

This clone was seen a few times. The chain couples TRBV7-2 to TRBJ2-3; TRBD1 agrees at 11 bases. The ends lost 5 bases at V and 5 bases at J; junction bases unmatched: 3. CDR1 and CDR2 (germline): SGHTA, FQGNSA. The CDR3 runs to 14 residues. The CDR3 DNA follows: TGTGCCAGCAGCGGACAGGGGGCCAGAGATACGCAGTATTTT. It specifies CASSGQGARDTQYF.

The chain employs TRBV30 and TRBJ2-3; D is ambiguous. The CDR3 runs 14 residues. V lost 2 bases, J lost 0 bases, and 9 bases lay in between. In germline, CDR1 is GTSNPN, CDR2 SVGIG (reference sequence). CDR3 region: CAWSRKESTDTQYF. The CDR3 nucleotides read TGTGCCTGGAGTCGCAAGGAGAGCACAGATACGCAGTATTTT.

This clone turned up a few times. V usage is TRBV5-4 and J usage is TRBJ1-4; no clear D. The CDR3 contains 14 residues. Germline V gene lookup returns CDR1 SGHNT and CDR2 YYREEE (reference sequence). V was trimmed by 5 bases and J by 7 bases, leaving 15 bases between them. The CDR3 region is CASREGNRAEKLFF. CDR3 sequence (DNA): TGTGCCAGCAGGGAGGGAAATCGGGCTGAAAAACTGTTTTTT. Supplemented by reference TRBV5-4 and TRBJ1-4, the full variable domain reads ETGVTQSPTHLIKTRGQQVTLRCSSQSGHNTVSWYQQALGQGPQFIFQYYREEENGRGNFPPRFSGLQFPNYSSELNVNALELDDSALYLCASREGNRAEKLFFGSGTQLSVL.

The chain combines TRBV27 with TRBJ1-2, with 7 positions matching TRBD1. The trim removed 6 bases at V and 7 bases at J, leaving 11 bases unmatched. The CDR3 spans 14 residues. Germline CDR1 and CDR2: MNHEY and SMNVEV (reference sequence). The CDR3 loop reads CASREQGRGPGYTF. CDR3 DNA: TGTGCCAGCAGGGAACAGGGGAGAGGTCCTGGCTACACCTTC.

This clone has more than one count but fewer than ten. This rearrangement joins TRBV7-6 to TRBJ1-1, with D tentatively TRBD1 (6 bases). V lost 6 bases and J 2 bases, leaving 10 bases between the germline ends. CDR3 length: 13 amino acids. CDR1 is SGHVS and CDR2 is FNYEAQ in the germline V gene. CDR3 bases: TGTGCCAGCAGACTACAGGGAAACACTGAAGCTTTCTTT. As protein: CASRLQGNTEAFF.

The chain combines TRBV27 with TRBJ1-6, with TRBD1 as a possible D gene (5 bases). V was shortened by 2 bases and J by 5 bases, with 7 bases between the two germline ends. CDR3 size: 14 residues. Germline V lookup: CDR1 MNHEY, CDR2 SMNVEV (reference sequence). In nucleotides, the CDR3 is TGTGCCAGCAGTTTACAGGGTAATAATTCACCCCTCCACTTT. Translating it yields CASSLQGNNSPLHF.

This clone appeared a few times. The DNA for the CDR3 is TGTGCCAGCAGTTTGGGGCGAGATACGCAGTATTTT. This translates into CASSLGRDTQYF. J is TRBJ2-3 and V is TRBV28, with a possible D match to TRBD1 (5 bases). The V end lost 3 bases, the J end lost 5 bases, and 6 bases lay between the germline ends. The CDR3 is 12 residues long. CDR1 MDHEN and CDR2 SYDVKM come from the germline V gene.

The rearrangement links TRBV5-1 to TRBJ2-1, with 7 positions matching TRBD1. Germline-derived CDR1 and CDR2 are SGHRS and YFSETQ. The CDR3 is 14 amino acids. V lost 4 bases, J lost 7 bases, and 8 bases stayed unmatched. The CDR3 here is CASSRTTGPNEQFF. CDR3 nucleotides: TGCGCCAGCAGCCGGACGACAGGGCCGAATGAGCAGTTCTTC. Full variable domain (rest looked up from reference TRBV5-1 and TRBJ2-1): KAGVTQTPRYLIKTRGQQVTLSCSPISGHRSVSWYQQTPGQGLQFLFEYFSETQRNKGNFPGRFSGRQFSNSRSEMNVSTLELGDSALYLCASSRTTGPNEQFFGPGTRLTVL.

This clone was detected a few times. This same CDR3 is encoded by further DNA sequences in the sample. This sequence joins TRBV9 and TRBJ2-3; D is unresolved. Germline V lookup: CDR1 SGDLS, CDR2 YYNGEE. V gave up 0 bases and J gave up 4 bases, with 3 bases separating them. The CDR3 has 12 residues. The CDR3 is CASSVVADTQYF. Here the CDR3 DNA reads TGTGCCAGCAGCGTAGTAGCAGATACGCAGTATTTT.

The gene calls are TRBV21-1 and TRBJ1-5; TRBD1, the D gene given by the table, was not confirmed from the DNA. TRBV21-1 is flagged as a pseudogene. This CDR3 has 15 amino acids. DNA for the CDR3: TGTGCCAGCAGCAGGGGGACAGGGGGCAATCAGCCCCAGCATTTT. Protein: CASSRGTGGNQPQHF.

The rearrangement links TRBV18 to TRBJ2-7; 9 bases line up with TRBD1. Germline V gene data show CDR1 as KGHSH and CDR2 as LQKENI. With V trimmed by 3 bases and J by 2 bases, 8 bases remained unmatched. The length of the CDR3 is 16 residues. The CDR3 protein is CASSPGFGTGPYEQYF. CDR3 DNA: TGTGCCAGCTCACCGGGTTTCGGGACAGGGCCCTACGAGCAGTACTTC.

Note on this clone: A much bigger clone sits one base away, suggesting this may be a read error. Distinct nucleotide sequences in the sample also encode this CDR3. The gene calls are TRBV7-8 and TRBJ2-6; D is possibly TRBD1 (5 bases). The germline gives CDR1 SGHVS, CDR2 FQNEAQ. The CDR3 is 15 residues long. V was shortened by 2 bases and J by 2 bases, with 7 bases between the two germline ends. As DNA, the CDR3 is TGTGCCAGCAGCTTACAGGGTGCTGGGGCCAACGTCCTGACTTTC. Encoded protein: CASSLQGAGANVLTF.

This clone turned up a few times. The genes are TRBV29-1 and TRBJ1-4, with 10 nucleotides matching TRBD1. The trim removed 6 bases at V and 5 bases at J, leaving 9 bases unmatched. Germline values: CDR1 SQVTM, CDR2 ANQGSEA. The CDR3 extends over 15 amino acids. The CDR3 spells CSVSDRGLVNEKLFF. The CDR3 nucleotides are TGCAGCGTATCCGACAGGGGGCTGGTCAATGAAAAACTGTTTTTT.

Only a few counts were recorded for this clone. The rearrangement uses TRBV5-1 and TRBJ2-1; TRBD1 agrees at 7 bases. V was pared by 5 bases and J by 9 bases, with 14 bases of the junction left unmatched. The CDR3 length is 15 residues. CDR1 and CDR2 (germline): SGHRS, YFSETQ. This CDR3 is CASRATGSAAFEQFF. The CDR3 DNA reads TGCGCCAGCAGGGCGACAGGGTCCGCGGCATTTGAGCAGTTCTTC. Together with reference TRBV5-1 and TRBJ2-1, the CDR3 gives the full variable domain: KAGVTQTPRYLIKTRGQQVTLSCSPISGHRSVSWYQQTPGQGLQFLFEYFSETQRNKGNFPGRFSGRQFSNSRSEMNVSTLELGDSALYLCASRATGSAAFEQFFGPGTRLTVL.

This clone came up a few times. The V gene is TRBV6-5, the J gene TRBJ1-1; D possibly corresponds to TRBD1 (5 bases). The length of the CDR3 is 13 residues. V was trimmed by 8 bases and J by 7 bases, leaving 17 bases between them. The germline V gene has CDR1 MNHEY and CDR2 SVGAGI. In nucleotides, the CDR3 is TGTGCCAGCCTCCCCCGGGGGGGTGGTGAAGCTTTCTTT. This gives the protein CASLPRGGGEAFF.

This clone was seen at least ten times. The chain is built from TRBV6-6 and TRBJ2-3, with TRBD1 matching 9 bases. This CDR3 has 13 amino acids. V trimming: 5 bases; J trimming: 8 bases; junction bases outside the gene matches: 5. CDR1 MNHNY and CDR2 SVGAGI come from the germline V gene (reference sequence). The CDR3 coding sequence is TGTGCCAGCAGTCATGGACAGGGGAGTACGCAGTATTTT. This gives the protein CASSHGQGSTQYF.

This clone was recorded a few times. V is TRBV7-2 and J is TRBJ2-3; possible D gene TRBD1, 7 bases. Germline V lookup: CDR1 SGHTA, CDR2 FQGNSA. V lost 5 bases and J lost 13, with 25 bases in between. The CDR3 is 15 amino acids. CDR3 in DNA: TGTGCCAGCAGCCGTTACCGGGACTGGAGGGGGCGGGAGTATTTT. Residues: CASSRYRDWRGREYF. Full variable domain (missing parts from reference TRBV7-2 and TRBJ2-3): GAGVSQSPSNKVTEKGKDVELRCDPISGHTALYWYRQSLGQGLEFLIYFQGNSAPDKSGLPSDRFSAERTGGSVSTLTIQRTQQEDSAVYLCASSRYRDWRGREYFGPGTRLTVL.

The chain carries TRBV7-2 and TRBJ2-1; no clear D gene. The CDR3 loop spans 13 amino acids. The V gene's germline CDR1 is SGHTA and CDR2 FQGNSA. Trimming took off 4 bases at V and 4 bases at J, with 8 bases between the two ends. The CDR3 spells CASSSRVYNEQFF. As DNA, the CDR3 is TGTGCCAGCAGCTCCCGGGTTTACAATGAGCAGTTCTTC.

There are a few counts of this clone. V usage is TRBV18 and J usage is TRBJ2-7; 7 bases match TRBD1. Germline V lookup: CDR1 KGHSH, CDR2 LQKENI. Unmatched junction bases numbered 12, after V lost 3 bases and J lost 7 bases. This CDR3 has 15 residues. The CDR3 bases are TGTGCCAGCTCACCTACTGGGACAGAGGGGCAGGAGCAGTACTTC. Translating gives CASSPTGTEGQEQYF.

The CDR3 loop is CASSFEDNSPLHF. The CDR3 DNA follows: TGCGCCAGCAGCTTCGAGGATAATTCACCCCTCCACTTT. The chain combines TRBV5-1 with TRBJ1-6; no clear D gene. V lost 2 bases and J lost 5, with 5 bases in between. The CDR3 consists of 13 residues. Germline assignment: CDR1 SGHRS and CDR2 YFSETQ.

The chain has TRBV6-5 and TRBJ1-1; 8 bases are shared with TRBD1. The CDR3 sequence is 15 residues long. With 2 bases clipped from V and 1 base from J, the junction kept 3 bases outside the gene matches. Per germline, CDR1 MNHEY and CDR2 SVGAGI. CDR3 nucleotides: TGTGCCAGCAGTTACCCTGGGACAGGGAACACTGAAGCTTTCTTT. It specifies CASSYPGTGNTEAFF.

This clone showed up just a few times. V and J are TRBV7-9 and TRBJ2-7; 9 positions agree with TRBD1. Germline V gene lookup returns CDR1 SEHNR and CDR2 FQNEAQ (reference sequence). This CDR3 is 13 amino acids long. V was clipped by 5 bases and J by 6 bases; unmatched bases: 5. CDR3 in DNA: TGTGCCAGCAGCGCAAGGACAGGGGCCGAGCAGTACTTC. It is translated as CASSARTGAEQYF.

This clone appeared a few times. The V and J genes are TRBV7-2 and TRBJ2-3; 8 bases map to TRBD1. Germline CDR1 reads SGHTA; CDR2 reads FQGNSA. The junction had 9 bases not matched to a gene; V was cut back by 5 bases and J by 2 bases. The CDR3 has 16 amino acids. The CDR3 region has the DNA TGTGCCAGCAGCCGGGACAGGCGAGGAGACACAGATACGCAGTATTTT. Amino acids: CASSRDRRGDTDTQYF.

The rearrangement uses TRBV30 and TRBJ1-5; D possibly corresponds to TRBD1 (6 bases). The germline V gene has CDR1 GTSNPN and CDR2 SVGIG (reference sequence). Trimming stripped 3 bases from V and 0 bases from J, with 12 bases between. The CDR3 is 15 amino acids. The CDR3 nucleotides read TGTGCCTGGAGGGGGGCAGGGAATAGCAATCAGCCCCAGCATTTT. Encoded protein: CAWRGAGNSNQPQHF. The whole variable domain, remainder taken from reference TRBV30 and TRBJ1-5, is SQTIHQWPATLVQPVGSPLSLECTVEGTSNPNLYWYRQAAGRGLQLLFYSVGIGQISSEVPQNLSASRPQDRQFILSSKKLLLSDSGFYLCAWRGAGNSNQPQHFGDGTRLSIL.

On this clone: The junction shows a germline mismatch at one end, possibly a read error. The chain recombines TRBV9 with TRBJ2-5; D unclear. This CDR3 is 13 amino acids long. Germline values: CDR1 SGDLS, CDR2 YYNGEE. This CDR3 reads CASRRHSEETQYF. As DNA, the CDR3 is TGTGCAAGCAGACGGCACTCTGAAGAGACCCAGTACTTC.

This clone was found a few times. The chain joins TRBV9 to TRBJ1-1; D is ambiguous. CDR3 length: 14 amino acids. From germline, CDR1 is SGDLS and CDR2 YYNGEE. V was clipped by 0 bases and J by 3 bases, with 9 bases between them. This chain's CDR3 is CASSVAPRDTEAFF. The DNA for the CDR3 is TGTGCCAGCAGCGTAGCTCCGAGGGACACTGAAGCTTTCTTT.

There are a few counts of this clone. The rearrangement links TRBV9 to TRBJ2-2; 7 positions agree with TRBD1. The J segment lost 0 bases and the V segment lost 0 bases, leaving 2 bases of the junction unmatched. This CDR3 region has 16 residues. Germline CDR1 SGDLS, CDR2 YYNGEE. This chain's CDR3 is CASSVEGGSNTGELFF. In DNA, the CDR3 is TGTGCCAGCAGCGTAGAAGGGGGCTCGAACACCGGGGAGCTGTTTTTT.